The next 25 T cell receptor beta chains were all read from a single sample in a study of a mutant IDH1 vaccine in newly diagnosed glioma (dated by TCRdb to the early 2020s). The library was produced with the immunoSEQ multiplex PCR assay. What TCRdb holds here is the immuneACCESS table cut down to in-frame rearrangements. Part of the clones is not present; checked against another copy, under half of the missing clones reflect an unresolved V gene, and the others are unexplained. Recorded for this sample are around 99,000 clones; over 75% of them occurred a single time. Of the sample, 7.5% falls within the top ten clones. Reading the label with the study, this specimen's time point is: baseline, week 1 (first vaccination visit). The treatment or condition tag for this specimen amounts to: pre-vaccination baseline after standard-of-care therapy. This specimen consisted of PBMCs, obtained from a glioma patient treated with radiotherapy, temozolomide or both. All receptors derive from a man in his forties with glioma.

This chain connects TRBV19 to TRBJ2-7; D is possibly TRBD2 (6 bases). Per the germline V gene, CDR1 is LNHDA and CDR2 is SQIVND (reference sequence). The V end lost 6 bases, the J end lost 4 bases, and 16 bases lay between the germline ends. The CDR3 extends over 14 amino acids. This CDR3 is CASSPRGRDYEQYF. The CDR3 coding sequence is TGTGCCAGTAGCCCCCGGGGGAGAGATTACGAGCAGTACTTC.

This clone occurred a few times. This sequence joins TRBV10-3 and TRBJ1-3; D not certain. This CDR3 has 15 amino acids. Looked up from germline, CDR1 is ENHRY and CDR2 is SYGVKD. Trimming removed 2 bases at V and 4 bases at J, with 12 bases between. In DNA, the CDR3 is TGTGCCATCAGTGAGGGGAGGGCGACAGGAAACACCATATATTTT. Amino acids: CAISEGRATGNTIYF.

This chain uses TRBV28 with TRBJ1-4, with 8 positions matching TRBD1. Germline V gives CDR1 MDHEN, CDR2 SYDVKM. Germline trimming cut 6 bases from V and 8 bases from J; bases unmatched to any gene: 5. The CDR3 is 13 residues long. In DNA, the CDR3 is TGTGCCAGCAGAGGACAGGGAAGAGAAAAACTGTTTTTT. It is translated as CASRGQGREKLFF.

This chain uses TRBV15 with TRBJ1-3, with TRBD1 matching 7 bases. This CDR3 has 17 amino acids. The germline CDR1 and CDR2 sequences are LNHNV and YYDKDF (reference sequence). V was pared by 0 bases and J by 4 bases, with 9 bases of the junction left unmatched. The CDR3 sequence is CATSRDPQGRLGNTIYF. In DNA, the CDR3 is TGTGCCACCAGCAGAGACCCACAGGGGAGGTTAGGAAACACCATATATTTT.

This chain joins TRBV2 and TRBJ2-1; 10 bases match TRBD2. CDR3 length: 14 amino acids. Germline trimming cut 7 bases from V and 8 bases from J; bases unmatched to any gene: 8. Germline assignment: CDR1 SNHLY and CDR2 FYNNEI. CDR3 protein: CASTVTSGHHEQFF. CDR3 DNA: TGTGCCAGCACTGTGACTAGCGGGCATCATGAGCAGTTCTTC.

The chain combines TRBV9 with TRBJ2-7; 12 positions match TRBD2. After removal of 2 bases from V and 4 bases from J, the junction contained 7 bases not matched to a gene. This CDR3 has 16 amino acids. Germline-derived CDR1 and CDR2 are SGDLS and YYNGEE. CDR3 DNA: TGTGCCAGCAGCGTTCGAGCGACTAGCGGGAGTTACGAGCAGTACTTC. Protein: CASSVRATSGSYEQYF.

The gene calls are TRBV30 and TRBJ2-7, with D unclear. CDR1 and CDR2 (germline): GTSNPN, SVGIG (reference sequence). This CDR3 has 13 residues. With 2 bases removed from V and 9 bases from J, the gap between germline ends came to 17 bases. This CDR3 is CAWSLSVETVQYF. CDR3 nucleotides: TGTGCCTGGAGTCTATCGGTTGAGACGGTGCAGTACTTC. Looking up the rest from reference TRBV30 and TRBJ2-7 gives the full variable domain: SQTIHQWPATLVQPVGSPLSLECTVEGTSNPNLYWYRQAAGRGLQLLFYSVGIGQISSEVPQNLSASRPQDRQFILSSKKLLLSDSGFYLCAWSLSVETVQYFGPGTRLTVT.

The chain joins TRBV18 to TRBJ2-1, with 13 bases identical to TRBD2. The V and J ends lost 6 bases and 2 bases, in that order; junction bases with no gene match: 4. CDR3 length: 16 amino acids. Germline V gene data show CDR1 as KGHSH and CDR2 as LQKENI. DNA for the CDR3: TGTGCCAGCTCTCTCGGACTAGCGGGGGCCTACAATGAGCAGTTCTTC. This gives the protein CASSLGLAGAYNEQFF.

This chain connects TRBV4-1 to TRBJ2-3; tentative D call: TRBD2 (6 bases). Germline V CDR1 and CDR2: MGHRA, YSYEKL. CDR3 length: 15 residues. V shed 4 bases and J shed 5 bases, with 16 bases lying between them. This chain's CDR3 is CASSPPRGSQDTQYF. In DNA, the CDR3 is TGCGCCAGCAGCCCTCCGCGGGGTTCACAAGATACGCAGTATTTT.

The chain uses TRBV7-2 and TRBJ2-5, with 11 positions matching TRBD2. With V trimmed by 5 bases and J by 2 bases, 13 bases remained unmatched. Germline V lookup: CDR1 SGHTA, CDR2 FQGNSA. The length of the CDR3 is 18 residues. As DNA, the CDR3 is TGTGCCAGCAGCAAACGACTAGCGGGACGCCCCGTTCAAGAGACCCAGTACTTC. Its translation: CASSKRLAGRPVQETQYF.

This clone appeared a few times. The rearrangement joins TRBV6-5 to TRBJ1-2, with D unclear. This CDR3 has 13 residues. Trimming cost V 2 bases and J 0 bases, with 4 bases left between them. Looked up from germline, CDR1 is MNHEY and CDR2 is SVGAGI. The CDR3 protein is CASSYEANYGYTF. The CDR3 region has the DNA TGTGCCAGCAGTTACGAGGCTAACTATGGCTACACCTTC.

V gene TRBV7-2 combines with J gene TRBJ1-3; possibly TRBD1 for D (5 bases). Germline lookup yields CDR1 SGHTA and CDR2 FQGNSA. V lost 5 bases to trimming and J lost 4 bases, with 15 bases between them. This CDR3 is built from 15 residues. In nucleotides, the CDR3 is TGTGCCAGCAGCACCCAGGGTTTGGGGGGAAACACCATATATTTT. Its translation is CASSTQGLGGNTIYF. Full variable domain (missing parts from reference TRBV7-2 and TRBJ1-3): GAGVSQSPSNKVTEKGKDVELRCDPISGHTALYWYRQSLGQGLEFLIYFQGNSAPDKSGLPSDRFSAERTGGSVSTLTIQRTQQEDSAVYLCASSTQGLGGNTIYFGEGSWLTVV.

V and J are TRBV7-2 and TRBJ2-7; the D gene is possibly TRBD2 (6 bases). Germline loops: CDR1 SGHTA, CDR2 FQGNSA. Between the trimmed V and J ends, which lost 5 bases and 5 bases, there was a span of 19 bases. CDR3 length: 15 residues. The CDR3 sequence is CASSPYGGTSDEQYF. CDR3 in DNA: TGTGCCAGCAGCCCCTACGGGGGAACAAGCGACGAGCAGTACTTC.

The V call is TRBV13, the J call TRBJ2-7, with TRBD2 matching over 8 bases. Germline V lookup: CDR1 PRHDT, CDR2 FYEKMQ (reference sequence). The junction had 3 bases not matched to a gene; V was cut back by 0 bases and J by 2 bases. This CDR3 comprises 15 residues. For the CDR3, the DNA is TGTGCCAGCAGCTTAGGTCCAGCGGGGGCCTACGAGCAGTACTTC. It is translated as CASSLGPAGAYEQYF.

The V gene is TRBV19, the J gene TRBJ2-1; 11 bases line up with TRBD2. Trimming removed 5 bases from V and 10 bases from J; junction bases left unmatched: 7. The CDR3 is made up of 14 amino acids. CDR1 and CDR2 (germline): LNHDA, SQIVND (reference sequence). CDR3: CASSLAGGPKEQFF. The DNA for the CDR3 is TGTGCCAGTAGTTTAGCGGGGGGGCCAAAAGAGCAGTTCTTC. Full variable domain (remainder filled in from reference TRBV19 and TRBJ2-1): DGGITQSPKYLFRKEGQNVTLSCEQNLNHDAMYWYRQDPGQGLRLIYYSQIVNDFQKGDIAEGYSVSREKKESFPLTVTSAQKNPTAFYLCASSLAGGPKEQFFGPGTRLTVL.

This chain joins TRBV5-4 and TRBJ1-1, with D perhaps matching TRBD1 (5 bases). V shed 3 bases and J shed 0 bases, with 9 bases lying between them. The CDR3 totals 14 residues. Per the germline V gene, CDR1 is SGHNT and CDR2 is YYREEE (reference sequence). The CDR3 region is CASSSMGLNTEAFF. DNA for the CDR3: TGTGCCAGCAGCTCGATGGGGCTGAACACTGAAGCTTTCTTT.

This clone occurred once. The gene calls are TRBV18 and TRBJ1-2; no firm D call. CDR3 length equals 15 residues. With 3 bases removed from V and 2 bases from J, the gap between germline ends came to 13 bases. Germline CDR1 KGHSH, CDR2 LQKENI. CDR3 sequence: CASSPRSDGNYGYTF. As DNA, the CDR3 is TGTGCCAGCTCACCCCGGTCGGACGGGAACTATGGCTACACCTTC.

The chain joins TRBV11-3 to TRBJ2-3, with a possible D match to TRBD1 (6 bases). This CDR3 contains 14 residues. Germline CDR1 SGHNT, CDR2 YENEEA. Deletions cut 5 bases from V and 5 bases from J, with 14 bases between. CDR3 region: CASSPGQSLDTQYF. For the CDR3, the DNA is TGTGCCAGCAGCCCAGGACAGAGCCTAGATACGCAGTATTTT.

V is TRBV6-5 and J is TRBJ1-5; D remains unclear. This CDR3 contains 14 residues. V was trimmed by 0 bases and J by 6 bases, leaving 9 bases between them. The germline gives CDR1 MNHEY, CDR2 SVGAGI. The CDR3 region has the DNA TGTGCCAGCAGTTACTCTCTCGGTCCTCAGCCCCAGCATTTT. This encodes CASSYSLGPQPQHF.

The sample holds a few counts of this clone. The CDR3 DNA follows: TGTGCCAGCCGGGAGGAAACCCTCCACTTT. Translating gives CASREETLHF. The rearrangement joins TRBV6-6 to TRBJ1-6; D remains ambiguous. The CDR3 is made up of 10 amino acids. The germline V and J ends were trimmed by 8 bases and 14 bases, with 10 bases remaining between them. CDR1 is MNHNY and CDR2 is SVGAGI in the germline V gene (reference sequence).

As for this clone: An end of the junction does not agree with germline; a read error may underlie this. V is TRBV6-1 and J is TRBJ1-4, with TRBD1 as a possible D gene (5 bases). The CDR3 spans 14 residues. CDR1 MNHNS and CDR2 SASEGT come from the germline V gene. The CDR3 DNA follows: TGTGCCATCAGTGGTGCAGGCCGGGGGGAAAAACTGTTTTTT. This translates into CAISGAGRGEKLFF.

In this sample, this clone turned up a few times. This chain links TRBV4-3 with TRBJ1-2, with TRBD1 as a possible D gene (6 bases). This CDR3 spans 15 amino acids. The germline V and J ends were trimmed by 0 bases and 6 bases, with 14 bases remaining between them. The germline CDR1 and CDR2 sequences are LGHNA and YSLEER. CDR3 in DNA: TGCGCCAGCAGCCAAGACGGAAGGGGGTTAGATGGCTACACCTTC. This translates into CASSQDGRGLDGYTF.

The V and J genes are TRBV6-1 and TRBJ1-5, with D tentatively TRBD1 (5 bases). V was cut by 2 bases and J by 1 base, with 9 bases left in between. The CDR3 loop spans 15 amino acids. CDR1 MNHNS and CDR2 SASEGT come from the germline V gene. The CDR3 coding sequence is TGTGCCAGCAGTGAAAGGGGTAGGAGCAATCAGCCCCAGCATTTT. Protein: CASSERGRSNQPQHF.

The J gene is TRBJ2-1, the V gene TRBV4-3; TRBD2 agrees at 13 bases. This CDR3 is 17 amino acids long. Germline V gives CDR1 LGHNA, CDR2 YSLEER. The ends lost 4 bases at V and 1 base at J; junction bases unmatched: 4. This CDR3 is CASSRGTSGASYNEQFF. CDR3 bases: TGCGCCAGCAGCCGCGGGACTAGCGGGGCGTCCTACAATGAGCAGTTCTTC.

The chain combines TRBV13 with TRBJ2-5, with 12 bases fitting TRBD2. Germline V gene lookup returns CDR1 PRHDT and CDR2 FYEKMQ (reference sequence). Trimming at V came to 2 bases and at J to 5 bases, leaving 3 bases not matched to a gene. The CDR3 has 15 residues. The CDR3 sequence: CASSLRLAGAETQYF. The CDR3 DNA follows: TGTGCCAGCAGCTTAAGACTAGCGGGAGCCGAGACCCAGTACTTC. Full variable domain (outside the CDR3, taken from reference TRBV13 and TRBJ2-5): AAGVIQSPRHLIKEKRETATLKCYPIPRHDTVYWYQQGPGQDPQFLISFYEKMQSDKGSIPDRFSAQQFSDYHSELNMSSLELGDSALYFCASSLRLAGAETQYFGPGTRLLVL.